This T cell receptor beta chain stems from a study of OX40 agonist ivuxolimab in advanced cancers. Study summary: Patients' therapy was ivuxolimab, an antibody that acts as an agonist of OX40 (CD134).

Concerning this clone itself: What it recognizes is unknown.

TCRdb's table, derived via immunoSEQ multiplex PCR, lists solely in-frame clones and lacks some. The sample shows approximately 61,000 clones, approximately 80% of them seen only once. The CDR3 has 15 amino acids. Trimming removed 0 bases at V and 8 bases at J, with 17 bases between. CDR1 is SGHRS and CDR2 is YFSETQ in the germline V gene. Study results and caveats: At 0.1-3.0 mg/kg, partial responders had clonal expansion among the lowest observed.

The chain joins TRBV5-1 to TRBJ1-2, with a weak D call TRBD1 (5 bases). Material: CD4+ or CD8+ T cells sorted from blood, obtained in a trial of the OX40 agonist ivuxolimab. This TCR was sampled from an adult with an advanced solid tumor such as melanoma, head and neck, liver or kidney cancer. CDR3 coding DNA: TGCGCCAGCAGCTTGGTGCCGACAGAACCTATCGGCTACACCTTC. Residues: CASSLVPTEPIGYTF.